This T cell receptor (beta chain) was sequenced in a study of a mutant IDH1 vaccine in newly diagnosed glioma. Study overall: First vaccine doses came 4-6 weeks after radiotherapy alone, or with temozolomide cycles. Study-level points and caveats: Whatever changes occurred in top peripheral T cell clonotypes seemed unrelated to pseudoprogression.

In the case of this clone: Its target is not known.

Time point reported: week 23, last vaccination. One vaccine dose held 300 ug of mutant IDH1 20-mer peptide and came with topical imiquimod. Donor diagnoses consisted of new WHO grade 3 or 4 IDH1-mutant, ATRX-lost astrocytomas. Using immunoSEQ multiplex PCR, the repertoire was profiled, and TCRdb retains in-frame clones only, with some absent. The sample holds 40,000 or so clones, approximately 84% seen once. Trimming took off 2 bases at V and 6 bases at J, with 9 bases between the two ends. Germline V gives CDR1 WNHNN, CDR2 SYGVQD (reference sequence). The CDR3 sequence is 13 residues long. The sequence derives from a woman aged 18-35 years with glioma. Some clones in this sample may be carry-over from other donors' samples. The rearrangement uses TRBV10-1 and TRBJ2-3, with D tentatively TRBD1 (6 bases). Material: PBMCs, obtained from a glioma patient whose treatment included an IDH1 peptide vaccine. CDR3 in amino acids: CASSESGQDTQYF. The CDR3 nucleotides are TGCGCCAGCAGTGAGAGTGGACAGGATACGCAGTATTTT.